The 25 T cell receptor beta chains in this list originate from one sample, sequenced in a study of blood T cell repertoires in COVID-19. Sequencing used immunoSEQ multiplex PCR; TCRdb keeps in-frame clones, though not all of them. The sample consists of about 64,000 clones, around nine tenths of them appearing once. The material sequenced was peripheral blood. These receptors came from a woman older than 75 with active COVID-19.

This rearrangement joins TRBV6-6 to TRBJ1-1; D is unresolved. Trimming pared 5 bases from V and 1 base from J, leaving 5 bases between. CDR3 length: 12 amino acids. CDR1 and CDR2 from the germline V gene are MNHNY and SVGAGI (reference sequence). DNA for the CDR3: TGTGCCAGCAGTACGGGGAACACTGAAGCTTTCTTT. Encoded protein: CASSTGNTEAFF.

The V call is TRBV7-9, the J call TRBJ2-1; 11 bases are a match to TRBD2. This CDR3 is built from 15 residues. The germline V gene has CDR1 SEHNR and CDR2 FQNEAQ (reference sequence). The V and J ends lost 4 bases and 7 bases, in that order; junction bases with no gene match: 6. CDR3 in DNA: TGTGCCAGCAGCTACACTAGCGGGAGTAGAAATGAGCAGTTCTTC. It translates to CASSYTSGSRNEQFF.

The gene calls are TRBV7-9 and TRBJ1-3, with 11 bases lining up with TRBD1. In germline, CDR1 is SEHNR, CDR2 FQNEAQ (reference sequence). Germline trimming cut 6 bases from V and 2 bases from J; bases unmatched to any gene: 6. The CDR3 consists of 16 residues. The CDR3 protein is CASRRTGGQAGNTIYF. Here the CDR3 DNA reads TGTGCCAGCAGACGGACAGGGGGCCAGGCTGGAAACACCATATATTTT.

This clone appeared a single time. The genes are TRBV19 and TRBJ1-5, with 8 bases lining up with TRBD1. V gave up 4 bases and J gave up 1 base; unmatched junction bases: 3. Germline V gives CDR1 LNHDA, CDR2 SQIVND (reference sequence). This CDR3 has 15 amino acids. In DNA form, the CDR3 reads TGTGCCAGTAGTAGACAGGGGCGAAGCAATCAGCCCCAGCATTTT. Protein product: CASSRQGRSNQPQHF.

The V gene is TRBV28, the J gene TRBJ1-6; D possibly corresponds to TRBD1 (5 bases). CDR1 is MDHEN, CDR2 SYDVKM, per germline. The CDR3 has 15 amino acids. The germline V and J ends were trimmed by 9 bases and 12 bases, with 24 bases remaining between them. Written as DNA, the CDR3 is TGTGCCAGTGCCCCGGGGGGAATGGGTTGGGAACCCCTCCACTTT. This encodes CASAPGGMGWEPLHF. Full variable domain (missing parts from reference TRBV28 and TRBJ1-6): DVKVTQSSRYLVKRTGEKVFLECVQDMDHENMFWYRQDPGLGLRLIYFSYDVKMKEKGDIPEGYSVSREKKERFSLILESASTNQTSMYLCASAPGGMGWEPLHFGNGTRLTVT.

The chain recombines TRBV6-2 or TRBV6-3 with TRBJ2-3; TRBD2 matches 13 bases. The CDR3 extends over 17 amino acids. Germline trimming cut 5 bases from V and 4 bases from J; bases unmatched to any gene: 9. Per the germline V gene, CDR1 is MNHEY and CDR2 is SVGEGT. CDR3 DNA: TGTGCCAGCAGTCGCCGGACTAGCGGGGGTTTGGCAGATACGCAGTATTTT. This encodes CASSRRTSGGLADTQYF.

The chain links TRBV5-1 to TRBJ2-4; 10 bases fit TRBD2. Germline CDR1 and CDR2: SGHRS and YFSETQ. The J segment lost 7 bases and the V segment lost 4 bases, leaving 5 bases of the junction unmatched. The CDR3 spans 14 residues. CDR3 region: CASSLGLAENIQYF. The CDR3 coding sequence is TGCGCCAGCAGCCTAGGACTAGCGGAGAACATTCAGTACTTC.

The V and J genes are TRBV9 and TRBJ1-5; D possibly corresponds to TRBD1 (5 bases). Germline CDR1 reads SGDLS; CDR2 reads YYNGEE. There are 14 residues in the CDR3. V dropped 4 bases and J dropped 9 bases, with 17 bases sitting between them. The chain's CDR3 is CASSLGTAGGPQHF. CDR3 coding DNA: TGTGCCAGCAGCCTAGGGACGGCCGGGGGGCCCCAGCATTTT.

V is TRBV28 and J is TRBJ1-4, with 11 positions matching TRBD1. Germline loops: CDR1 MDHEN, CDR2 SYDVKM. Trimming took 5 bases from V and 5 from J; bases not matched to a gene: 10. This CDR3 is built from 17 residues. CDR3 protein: CASSRPGQGVLNEKLFF. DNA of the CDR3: TGTGCCAGCAGTAGGCCGGGACAGGGGGTATTAAATGAAAAACTGTTTTTT.

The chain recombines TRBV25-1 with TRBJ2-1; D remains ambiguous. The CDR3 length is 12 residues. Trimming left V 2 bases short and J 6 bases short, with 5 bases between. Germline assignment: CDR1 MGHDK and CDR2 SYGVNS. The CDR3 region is CASSEQVNEQFF. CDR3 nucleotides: TGTGCCAGCAGTGAACAGGTCAATGAGCAGTTCTTC.

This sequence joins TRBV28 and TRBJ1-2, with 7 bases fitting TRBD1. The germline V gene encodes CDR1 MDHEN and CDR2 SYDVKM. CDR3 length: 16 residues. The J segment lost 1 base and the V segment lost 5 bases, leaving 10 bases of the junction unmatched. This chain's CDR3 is CASSLRGSPINYGYTF. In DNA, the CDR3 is TGTGCCAGCAGTCTCAGGGGGAGTCCCATTAACTATGGCTACACCTTC.

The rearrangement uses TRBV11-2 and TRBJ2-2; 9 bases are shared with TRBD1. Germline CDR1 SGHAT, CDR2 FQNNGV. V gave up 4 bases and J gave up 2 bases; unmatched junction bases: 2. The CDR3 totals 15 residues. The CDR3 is CASSSGQGNTGELFF. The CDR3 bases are TGTGCCAGCAGCTCGGGACAGGGAAACACCGGGGAGCTGTTTTTT.

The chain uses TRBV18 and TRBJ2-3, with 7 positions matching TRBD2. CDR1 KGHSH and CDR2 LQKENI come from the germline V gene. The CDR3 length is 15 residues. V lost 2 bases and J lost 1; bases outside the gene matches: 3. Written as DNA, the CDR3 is TGTGCCAGCTCACCAGAGCGGGGTGGCACAGATACGCAGTATTTT. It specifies CASSPERGGTDTQYF. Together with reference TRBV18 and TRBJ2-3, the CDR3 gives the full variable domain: NAGVMQNPRHLVRRRGQEARLRCSPMKGHSHVYWYRQLPEEGLKFMVYLQKENIIDESGMPKERFSAEFPKEGPSILRIQQVVRGDSAAYFCASSPERGGTDTQYFGPGTRLTVL.

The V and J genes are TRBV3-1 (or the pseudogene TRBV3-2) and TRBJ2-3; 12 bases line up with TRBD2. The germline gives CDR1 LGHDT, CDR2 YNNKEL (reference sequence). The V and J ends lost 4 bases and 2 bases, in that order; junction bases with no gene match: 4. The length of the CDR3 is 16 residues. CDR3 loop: CASSRRTSGTTDTQYF. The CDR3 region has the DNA TGTGCCAGCAGCCGAAGGACTAGCGGGACCACAGATACGCAGTATTTT.

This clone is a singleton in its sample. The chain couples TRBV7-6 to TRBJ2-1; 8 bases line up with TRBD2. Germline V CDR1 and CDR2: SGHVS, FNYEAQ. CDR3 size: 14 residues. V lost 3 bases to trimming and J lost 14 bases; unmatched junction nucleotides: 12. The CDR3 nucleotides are TGTGCCAGCAGCTTGAAGTCTGCGGGAGGACTCAAGTTCTTC. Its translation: CASSLKSAGGLKFF.

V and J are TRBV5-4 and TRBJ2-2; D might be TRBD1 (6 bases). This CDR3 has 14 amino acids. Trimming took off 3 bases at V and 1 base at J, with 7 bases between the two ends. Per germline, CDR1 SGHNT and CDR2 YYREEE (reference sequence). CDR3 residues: CASSSDRNTGELFF. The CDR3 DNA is TGTGCCAGCAGCTCGGACAGGAACACCGGGGAGCTGTTTTTT.

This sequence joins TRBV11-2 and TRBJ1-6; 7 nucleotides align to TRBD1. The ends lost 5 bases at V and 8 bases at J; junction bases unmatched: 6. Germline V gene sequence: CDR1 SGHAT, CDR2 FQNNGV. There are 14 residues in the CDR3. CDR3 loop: CASSRDSGYSPLHF. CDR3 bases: TGTGCCAGCAGCCGGGACAGTGGGTATTCACCCCTCCACTTT.

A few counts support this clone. The CDR3 sequence is CASSQDRGITNEKLFF. The CDR3 bases are TGCGCCAGCAGCCAAGATAGGGGGATTACTAATGAAAAACTGTTTTTT. V and J are TRBV4-1 and TRBJ1-4; the D gene is possibly TRBD1 (6 bases). With 0 bases removed from V and 2 bases from J, the gap between germline ends came to 10 bases. Per germline, CDR1 MGHRA and CDR2 YSYEKL. The length of the CDR3 is 16 residues.

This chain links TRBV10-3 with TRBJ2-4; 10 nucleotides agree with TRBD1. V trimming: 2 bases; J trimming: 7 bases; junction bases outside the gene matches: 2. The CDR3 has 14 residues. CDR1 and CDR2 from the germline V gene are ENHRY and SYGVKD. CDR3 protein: CAISERQGANIQYF. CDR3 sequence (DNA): TGTGCCATCAGTGAGCGACAGGGGGCCAACATTCAGTACTTC.

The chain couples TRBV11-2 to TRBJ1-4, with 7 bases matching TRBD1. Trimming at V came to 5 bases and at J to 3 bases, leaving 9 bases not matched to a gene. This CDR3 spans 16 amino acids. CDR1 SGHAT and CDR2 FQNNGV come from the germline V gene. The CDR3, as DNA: TGTGCCAGCAGCGCTCTCCCCGGACAGGCTAATGAAAAACTGTTTTTT. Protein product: CASSALPGQANEKLFF.

CDR3 DNA sequence: TGTGCCAGCAGCTTAGATGGCGGACAGAAACTGTTTTTT. Its protein product is CASSLDGGQKLFF. The chain couples TRBV11-3 to TRBJ1-4, with D possibly being TRBD1 (6 bases). Trimming removed 0 bases from V and 11 bases from J, with 10 bases in between. Germline V CDR1 and CDR2: SGHNT, YENEEA. The CDR3 contains 13 residues.

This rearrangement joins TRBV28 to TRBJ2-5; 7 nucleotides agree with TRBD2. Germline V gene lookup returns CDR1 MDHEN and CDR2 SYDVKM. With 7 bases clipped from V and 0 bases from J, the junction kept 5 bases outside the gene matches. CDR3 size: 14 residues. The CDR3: CASMGGGHQETQYF. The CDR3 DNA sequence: TGTGCCAGCATGGGCGGGGGACACCAAGAGACCCAGTACTTC.

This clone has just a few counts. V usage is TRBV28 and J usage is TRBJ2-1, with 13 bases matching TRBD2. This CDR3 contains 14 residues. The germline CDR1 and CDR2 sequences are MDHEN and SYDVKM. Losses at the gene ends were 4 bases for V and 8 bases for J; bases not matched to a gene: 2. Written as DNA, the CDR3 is TGTGCCAGCAGTTGGACTAGCGGGAGAGATGAGCAGTTCTTC. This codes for CASSWTSGRDEQFF.

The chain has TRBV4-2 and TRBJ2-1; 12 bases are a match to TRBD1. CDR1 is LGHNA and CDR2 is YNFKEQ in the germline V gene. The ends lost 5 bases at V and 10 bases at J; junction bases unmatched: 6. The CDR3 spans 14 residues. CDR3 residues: CASSYVGTGGEQFF. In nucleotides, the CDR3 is TGTGCCAGCAGCTACGTCGGGACAGGGGGCGAGCAGTTCTTC.

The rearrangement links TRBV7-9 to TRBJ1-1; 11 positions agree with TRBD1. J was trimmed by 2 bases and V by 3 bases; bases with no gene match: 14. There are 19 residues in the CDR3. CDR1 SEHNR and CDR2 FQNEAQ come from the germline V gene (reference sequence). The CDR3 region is CASSFRPWTGGPRNTEAFF. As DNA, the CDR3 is TGTGCCAGCAGCTTCCGCCCTTGGACAGGGGGCCCTCGTAACACTGAAGCTTTCTTT.